The rows below give T cell receptor beta chains drawn from one sample of a study of molecular identifiers for immune sequencing clone quantification. TCRdb re-called the PCR reads with MiXCR, one entry per CDR3 protein. This table has about 640,000 distinct CDR3 sequences, less than 20% appearing once. Sequencing was carried out using naive CD8+ T cells from blood, with Jurkat cell RNA spiked in. These receptors were collected from a human donor in good health. Some libraries in this study had Jurkat cell RNA spiked in. Both conserved end residues are part of each CDR3. The D gene is left open where the match is weak. Only part of the rows carry a size: once, few, many, or a class if the clone is expanded.

15,many,TRBD1,TRBV4-3,TRBJ2-1,CASSPYRTGNNEQFF,TGCGCCAGCAGCCCTTACAGGACAGGGAATAATGAGCAGTTCTTC
16,NA,NA,TRBV13,TRBJ2-1,CASSLGFRTTYNEQFF,TGTGCCAGCAGCTTAGGGTTCAGGACGACCTACAATGAGCAGTTCTTC
14,many,NA,TRBV18,TRBJ2-7,CASSPDRYSYEQYF,TGTGCCAGCTCACCCGACAGGTACTCCTACGAGCAGTACTTC
15,many,TRBD2,TRBV25-1,TRBJ2-3,CASSTRDYFTDTQYF,TGTGCCAGCAGTACCCGGGACTACTTCACAGATACGCAGTATTTT
14,NA,TRBD1,TRBV25-1,TRBJ2-7,CASSEQGAFNEQYF,TGTGCCAGCAGTGAACAGGGGGCGTTCAACGAGCAGTACTTC
14,few,NA,TRBV19,TRBJ1-5,CASSIGTINQPQHF,TGTGCCAGTAGTATCGGGACCATCAATCAGCCCCAGCATTTT
14,few,TRBD2,TRBV19,TRBJ2-7,CASSLTSGRYEQYF,TGTGCCAGTAGCTTGACTAGCGGGAGGTACGAGCAGTACTTC
15,many,NA,TRBV7-9,TRBJ2-3,CASTYLGREVDTQYF,TGTGCCAGCACTTACCTGGGAAGGGAGGTAGATACGCAGTATTTT
15,many,NA,TRBV27,TRBJ1-1,CASSFGDILNTEAFF,TGTGCCAGCAGTTTTGGGGACATCCTGAACACTGAAGCTTTCTTT
16,few,TRBD2,TRBV6-7,TRBJ2-2,CASSYFLEREAGELFF,TGTGCCAGCAGTTACTTCTTGGAGCGGGAGGCCGGGGAGCTGTTTTTT
12,many,NA,TRBV6-5,TRBJ1-1,CATGQRYTEAFF,TGTGCCACCGGACAGAGGTACACTGAAGCTTTCTTT
18,NA,NA,TRBV27,TRBJ2-5,CASSPIGVGGQNQETQYF,TGTGCCAGCAGTCCGATAGGGGTAGGGGGGCAAAACCAAGAGACCCAGTACTTC
15,NA,NA,TRBV24-1,TRBJ2-1,CATSDNPTGNNEQFF,TGTGCCACCAGTGATAACCCAACAGGGAACAATGAGCAGTTCTTC
15,many,NA,TRBV3-1,TRBJ2-7,CASSHPFRVDAEQYF,TGTGCCAGCAGCCACCCCTTCCGGGTGGATGCCGAGCAGTACTTC
18,few,TRBD1,TRBV27,TRBJ2-1,CASSLETPGQGNYNEQFF,TGTGCCAGCAGCTTGGAAACCCCGGGACAGGGAAACTACAATGAGCAGTTCTTC
15,NA,NA,TRBV6-2/TRBV6-3,TRBJ2-2,CASSYSHDYTGELFF,TGTGCCAGCAGTTATAGTCACGACTACACCGGGGAGCTGTTTTTT
15,many,NA,TRBV6-1,TRBJ2-4,CASSPWGRTKNIQYF,TGTGCCAGCAGCCCTTGGGGACGGACCAAAAACATTCAGTACTTC
16,few,NA,TRBV27,TRBJ2-7,CASSPRGGWASYEQYF,TGTGCCAGCAGTCCCCGTGGAGGGTGGGCCTCCTACGAGCAGTACTTC
16,NA,TRBD1,TRBV27,TRBJ2-7,CASTPGTGGSPHEQYF,TGTGCCAGCACCCCGGGGACAGGGGGTTCCCCTCACGAGCAGTACTTC
15,NA,TRBD1,TRBV5-6,TRBJ2-5,CASSSEGQGGETQYF,TGTGCCAGCAGCTCGGAGGGACAGGGTGGAGAGACCCAGTACTTC
15,NA,NA,TRBV12-3/TRBV12-4,TRBJ2-7,CASRGEGGGWYEQYF,TGTGCCAGCAGAGGGGAGGGGGGTGGATGGTACGAGCAGTACTTC
13,many,NA,TRBV20-1,TRBJ2-3,CSARDQFTDTQYF,TGCAGTGCTAGAGATCAATTCACAGATACGCAGTATTTT
15,many,NA,TRBV30,TRBJ1-1,CAWRPGTAVNTEAFF,TGTGCCTGGAGGCCCGGGACGGCCGTGAACACTGAAGCTTTCTTT
13,NA,NA,TRBV27,TRBJ1-2,CASSYTDNYGYTF,TGTGCCAGCAGTTACACGGACAACTATGGCTACACCTTC
13,NA,NA,TRBV12-3/TRBV12-4,TRBJ1-5,CASRSTVNQLQHF,TGTGCCAGCAGGTCGACAGTCAATCAGCTCCAGCATTTT
14,many,NA,TRBV7-2,TRBJ1-1,CASSAGFQDTEAFF,TGTGCCAGCAGCGCAGGGTTTCAGGACACTGAAGCTTTCTTT
14,many,TRBD1,TRBV2,TRBJ1-1,CASNQGTDYTEAFF,TGTGCCAGCAACCAAGGGACAGATTACACTGAAGCTTTCTTT
15,NA,TRBD2,TRBV19,TRBJ2-7,CASSWLAGGFDEQYF,TGTGCCAGTAGTTGGCTAGCGGGAGGTTTCGACGAGCAGTACTTC
13,many,NA,TRBV4-1,TRBJ1-3,CASSQAPGNTIYF,TGCGCCAGCAGCCAAGCACCTGGAAACACCATATATTTT
15,NA,NA,TRBV19,TRBJ2-1,CASSIGPSSYNEQFF,TGTGCCAGTAGTATAGGCCCCAGCTCCTACAATGAGCAGTTCTTC
15,many,TRBD1,TRBV14,TRBJ1-5,CASSQGQGAGEPQHF,TGTGCCAGCAGCCAGGGACAGGGGGCTGGGGAGCCCCAGCATTTT
15,few,NA,TRBV9,TRBJ2-7,CASSVDGGAPYEQYF,TGTGCCAGCAGCGTAGATGGAGGGGCCCCCTACGAGCAGTACTTC
16,many,NA,TRBV28,TRBJ1-5,CASSLSLGGGGQPQHF,TGTGCCAGCAGCCTATCTTTGGGGGGGGGAGGTCAGCCCCAGCATTTT
19,few,TRBD1,TRBV4-3,TRBJ2-7,CASTDWPRTHRGLGNEQYF,TGCGCCAGCACAGACTGGCCGCGAACCCACAGGGGTTTGGGGAACGAGCAGTACTTC
17,few,NA,TRBV28,TRBJ1-6,CASSITRVSQFDSPLHF,TGTGCCAGCAGCATAACGCGGGTCAGCCAGTTCGATTCACCCCTCCACTTT
17,few,TRBD2,TRBV11-3,TRBJ2-3,CASSLGLGDYGTDTQYF,TGTGCCAGCAGCTTAGGTTTGGGGGACTACGGCACAGATACGCAGTATTTT
17,many,NA,TRBV4-1,TRBJ2-2,CASSQDRGWVGTGELFF,TGCGCCAGCAGCCAAGATCGGGGATGGGTCGGCACCGGGGAGCTGTTTTTT
16,NA,NA,TRBV7-9,TRBJ1-2,CASSLEGGQPPYGYTF,TGTGCCAGCAGCTTAGAGGGGGGCCAACCGCCTTATGGCTACACCTTC
15,many,NA,TRBV28,TRBJ2-5,CASSPTRPDQETQYF,TGTGCCAGCAGTCCTACCCGGCCCGATCAAGAGACCCAGTACTTC
15,NA,NA,TRBV4-1,TRBJ2-7,CASSHGFGDGYEQYF,TGCGCCAGCAGCCACGGTTTCGGGGACGGGTACGAGCAGTACTTC
14,NA,NA,TRBV6-4,TRBJ1-1,CASSEDNENTVAFF,TGTGCCAGCAGTGAGGATAACGAGAACACTGTAGCTTTCTTT
15,many,NA,TRBV4-3,TRBJ1-1,CASSRESQANTEAFF,TGCGCCAGCAGCCGAGAGTCTCAGGCGAACACTGAAGCTTTCTTT
15,few,TRBD2,TRBV6-6,TRBJ2-1,CASSYLAGGDNEQFF,TGTGCCAGCAGTTACCTAGCGGGGGGGGACAATGAGCAGTTCTTC
12,many,NA,TRBV29-1,TRBJ2-3,CTMEEGSDTQYF,TGCACCATGGAAGAGGGCTCCGATACGCAGTATTTT
16,many,NA,TRBV15,TRBJ1-5,CATSRDGRALHQPQHF,TGTGCCACCAGCAGAGATGGGAGGGCTTTGCATCAGCCCCAGCATTTT
15,many,TRBD2,TRBV7-9,TRBJ2-7,CASSLVTSGTYEQYF,TGTGCCAGCAGCCTTGTGACTAGCGGGACCTACGAGCAGTACTTC
16,few,NA,TRBV20-1,TRBJ2-2,CSAQDRRRVNTGELFF,TGCAGTGCCCAGGACAGACGCAGGGTAAACACCGGGGAGCTGTTTTTT
14,NA,NA,TRBV28,TRBJ2-1,CASSTDAAYNEQFF,TGTGCCAGCAGTACGGACGCCGCCTACAATGAGCAGTTCTTC
16,many,NA,TRBV6-6,TRBJ2-7,CASSYGPGRDSYEQYF,TGTGCCAGCAGTTACGGGCCGGGACGGGACTCCTACGAGCAGTACTTC
15,many,NA,TRBV2,TRBJ2-6,CASSELYSGANVLTF,TGTGCCAGCAGTGAATTGTACTCTGGGGCCAACGTCCTGACTTTC
15,many,NA,TRBV4-3,TRBJ1-1,CASSQDATPSTEAFF,TGCGCCAGCAGCCAAGATGCGACACCTTCCACTGAAGCTTTCTTT
15,many,NA,TRBV19,TRBJ2-6,CASSLGATGANVLTF,TGTGCCAGTAGTCTCGGGGCGACAGGGGCCAACGTCCTGACTTTC
15,NA,NA,TRBV9,TRBJ1-6,CASSVGDTRNSPLHF,TGTGCCAGCAGCGTAGGGGACACCAGGAATTCACCCCTCCACTTT
15,few,NA,TRBV12-3/TRBV12-4,TRBJ2-1,CASSSSETPYNEQFF,TGTGCCAGCAGTTCCAGCGAGACACCCTACAATGAGCAGTTCTTC
18,many,TRBD2,TRBV11-1,TRBJ2-3,CASSLVWESGGQLDTQYF,TGTGCCAGCAGCTTAGTCTGGGAGAGCGGGGGACAATTGGATACGCAGTATTTT